The T cell receptor beta chain under discussion was sequenced for a study of somatic mutations in cytotoxic T cells in rheumatoid arthritis. This table comes from immunoSEQ multiplex PCR, and its TCRdb copy is limited to in-frame clones, with some not included. The sample includes 20,000 to 25,000 clones, 78% seen only once; the top ten take around 10%. CDR3 length: 14 residues. CDR1 is MNHEY, CDR2 SMNVEV, per germline (reference sequence). V was clipped by 6 bases and J by 0 bases, with 9 bases between them. The clonotype originates from an adult with rheumatoid arthritis. The rearrangement joins TRBV27 to TRBJ1-5; D remains ambiguous. The sample comprised CD8+ T cells sorted from blood. The CDR3 DNA reads TGTGCCAGCAGCTCTTTCTATAGCAATCAGCCCCAGCATTTT. It codes for CASSSFYSNQPQHF.